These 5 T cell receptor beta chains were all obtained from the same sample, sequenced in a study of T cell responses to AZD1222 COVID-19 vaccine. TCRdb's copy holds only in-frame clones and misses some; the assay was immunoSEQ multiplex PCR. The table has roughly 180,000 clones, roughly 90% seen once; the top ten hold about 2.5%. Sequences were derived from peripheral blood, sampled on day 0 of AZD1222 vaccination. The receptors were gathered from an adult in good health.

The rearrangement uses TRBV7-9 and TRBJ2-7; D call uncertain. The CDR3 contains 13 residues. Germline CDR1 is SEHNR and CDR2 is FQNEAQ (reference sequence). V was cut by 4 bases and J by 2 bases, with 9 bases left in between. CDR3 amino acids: CASSWGVTYEQYF. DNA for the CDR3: TGTGCCAGCAGCTGGGGTGTTACCTACGAGCAGTACTTC.

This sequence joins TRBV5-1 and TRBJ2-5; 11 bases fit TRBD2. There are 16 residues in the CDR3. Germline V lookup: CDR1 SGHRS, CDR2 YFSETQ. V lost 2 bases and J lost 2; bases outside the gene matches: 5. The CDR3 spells CASSLLAGEGQETQYF. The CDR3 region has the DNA TGCGCCAGCAGCTTACTAGCGGGAGAGGGGCAAGAGACCCAGTACTTC.

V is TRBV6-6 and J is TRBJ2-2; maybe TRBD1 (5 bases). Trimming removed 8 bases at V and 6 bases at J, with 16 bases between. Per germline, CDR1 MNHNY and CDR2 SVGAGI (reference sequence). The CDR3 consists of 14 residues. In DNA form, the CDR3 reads TGTGCCAGCTGTGGGCCCTTGGGGCCCGGGGAGCTGTTTTTT. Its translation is CASCGPLGPGELFF.

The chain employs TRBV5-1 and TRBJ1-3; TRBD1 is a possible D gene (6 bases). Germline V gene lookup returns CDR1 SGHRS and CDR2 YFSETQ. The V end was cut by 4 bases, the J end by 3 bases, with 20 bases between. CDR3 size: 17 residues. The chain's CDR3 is CASSGGADLGYGNTIYF. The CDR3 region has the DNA TGCGCCAGCAGCGGGGGGGCCGACTTAGGTTATGGAAACACCATATATTTT. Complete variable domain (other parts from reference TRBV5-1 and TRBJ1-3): KAGVTQTPRYLIKTRGQQVTLSCSPISGHRSVSWYQQTPGQGLQFLFEYFSETQRNKGNFPGRFSGRQFSNSRSEMNVSTLELGDSALYLCASSGGADLGYGNTIYFGEGSWLTVV.

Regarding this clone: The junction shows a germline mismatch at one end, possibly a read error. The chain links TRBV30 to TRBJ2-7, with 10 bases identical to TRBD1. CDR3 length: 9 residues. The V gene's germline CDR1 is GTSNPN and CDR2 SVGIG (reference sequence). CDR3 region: CATTGGPDF. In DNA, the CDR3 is TGTGCCACGACAGGGGGCCCCGACTTC.